This T cell receptor (beta chain) is from a study of T cells after yellow fever vaccination. Notes on the study in general: Within FACS-sorted repertoires, abundant clonotypes contaminating from the bulk population could be present. Post-booster samples contained most primary-vaccination clones (around 96% CD4, around 90% CD8). Overall, a small share of clonotypes was seen in both CD4 and CD8 compartments.

There are a few counts of this clonotype. Its specificity is unknown. Generation of TCR cDNA used 5'RACE template switching (which added a universal primer site and UMIs). MiXCR, run by TCRdb on the 5' RACE reads, gives a single entry per CDR3 protein. This table has nearly 550,000 distinct CDR3 sequences, about 19% appearing once. The sequences come from PBMCs, collected 15 days after the yellow fever booster vaccination. The receptor was isolated from a man aged 25-40 years who received the YFV17D yellow fever vaccine.

CDR3 bases: TGCAGTGCTAGCGGAGGGCCAAACACCTCAGAGCAGTACTTC. Amino acid sequence: CSASGGPNTSEQYF. The chain has TRBV20-1 and TRBJ2-7, with D perhaps matching TRBD2 (6 bases). Germline values: CDR1 DFQATT, CDR2 SNEGSKA (reference sequence). Trimming stripped 3 bases from V and 7 bases from J, with 19 bases between. CDR3 length: 14 amino acids.